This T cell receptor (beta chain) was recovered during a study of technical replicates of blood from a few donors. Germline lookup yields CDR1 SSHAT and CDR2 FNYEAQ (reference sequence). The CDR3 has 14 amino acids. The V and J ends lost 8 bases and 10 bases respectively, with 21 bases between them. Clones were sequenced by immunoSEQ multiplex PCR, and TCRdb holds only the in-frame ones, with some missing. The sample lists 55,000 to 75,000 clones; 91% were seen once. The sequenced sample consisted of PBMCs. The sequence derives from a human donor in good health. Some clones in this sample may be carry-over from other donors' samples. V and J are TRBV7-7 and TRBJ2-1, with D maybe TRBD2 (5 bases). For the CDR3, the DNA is TGTGCCAGCCAAGAGGCAGAGGGCCTCTCGGAGCAGTTCTTC. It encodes CASQEAEGLSEQFF.